This T cell receptor beta chain derives from a study of regulatory T cells in long-lasting Graves disease. The overall study: Antithyroid drugs had been taken by newly diagnosed Graves' patients for under 3 months.

Time point reported: newly diagnosed GD, antithyroid drugs for less than 3 months. The TCR library was made from RNA extracted from PBMCs. This clonotype was observed many times. Trimming removed 3 bases from V and 3 bases from J, with 9 bases in between. This CDR3 is 13 amino acids long. iRepertoire HTBI primers and Arm-PCR of CDR3 regions built TCR beta libraries. MiXCR was run by TCRdb on the multiplex PCR reads, yielding one entry per CDR3 protein. The sample lists 300,000 to 400,000 distinct CDR3 sequences, approximately 15% occurring once. The sample was also reused in another study, on T cells in Graves' hyperthyroidism and ophthalmopathy.

Source: peripheral blood mononuclear cells (PBMCs), taken at new diagnosis, from a patient treated with antithyroid drugs. The receptor was derived from a man aged 40-50 years with Graves disease. The rearrangement uses TRBV12-3 or TRBV12-4 and TRBJ2-7; D might be TRBD2 (6 bases). Written as DNA, the CDR3 is TGTGCCAGCAGTTTTAGGGGAGGCTACGAGCAGTACTTC. This sequence encodes CASSFRGGYEQYF.